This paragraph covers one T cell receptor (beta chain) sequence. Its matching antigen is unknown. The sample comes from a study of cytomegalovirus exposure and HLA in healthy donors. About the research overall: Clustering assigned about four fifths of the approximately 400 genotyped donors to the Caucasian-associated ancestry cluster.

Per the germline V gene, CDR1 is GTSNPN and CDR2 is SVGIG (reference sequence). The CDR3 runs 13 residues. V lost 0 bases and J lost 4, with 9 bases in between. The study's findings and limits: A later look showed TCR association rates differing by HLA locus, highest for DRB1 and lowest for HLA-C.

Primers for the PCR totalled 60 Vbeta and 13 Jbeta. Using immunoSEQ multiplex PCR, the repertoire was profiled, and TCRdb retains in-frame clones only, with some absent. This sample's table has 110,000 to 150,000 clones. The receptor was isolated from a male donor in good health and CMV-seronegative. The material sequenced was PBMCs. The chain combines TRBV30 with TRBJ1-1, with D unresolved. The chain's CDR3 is CAWSVRIFTEAFF. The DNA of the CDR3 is TGTGCCTGGAGTGTGAGGATATTCACTGAAGCTTTCTTT.